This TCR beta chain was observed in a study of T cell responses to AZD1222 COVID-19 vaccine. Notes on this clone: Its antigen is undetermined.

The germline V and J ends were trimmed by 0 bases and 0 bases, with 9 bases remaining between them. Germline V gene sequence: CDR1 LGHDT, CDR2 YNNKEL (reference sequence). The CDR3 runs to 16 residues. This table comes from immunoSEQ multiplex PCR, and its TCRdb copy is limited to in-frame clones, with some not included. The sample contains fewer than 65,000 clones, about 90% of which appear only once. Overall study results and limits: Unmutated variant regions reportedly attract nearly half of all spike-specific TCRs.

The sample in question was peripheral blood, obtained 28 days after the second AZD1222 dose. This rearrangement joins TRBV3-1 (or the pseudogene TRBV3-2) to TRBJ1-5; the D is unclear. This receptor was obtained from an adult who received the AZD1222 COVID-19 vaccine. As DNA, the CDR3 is TGTGCCAGCAGCCAAGATGGCGGAATTAGCAATCAGCCCCAGCATTTT. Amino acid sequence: CASSQDGGISNQPQHF.